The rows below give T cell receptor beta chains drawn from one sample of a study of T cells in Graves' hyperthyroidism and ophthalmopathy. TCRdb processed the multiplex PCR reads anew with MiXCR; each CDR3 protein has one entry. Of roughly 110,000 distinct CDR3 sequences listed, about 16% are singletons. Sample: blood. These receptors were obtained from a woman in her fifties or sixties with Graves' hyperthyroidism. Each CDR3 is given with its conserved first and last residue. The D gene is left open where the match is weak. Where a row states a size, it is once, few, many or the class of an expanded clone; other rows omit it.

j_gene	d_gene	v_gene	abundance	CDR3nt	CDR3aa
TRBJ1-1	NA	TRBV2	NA	TGTGCCAGCACCGGACAGCTAAACACTGAAGCTCTCTTT	CASTGQLNTEALF
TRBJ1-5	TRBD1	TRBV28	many	TGTGCCAGCAGTTCCCATGGGACAGCGTCTAATCAGCCCCAGCATTTT	CASSSHGTASNQPQHF
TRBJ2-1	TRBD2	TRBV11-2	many	TGTGCCAGCAGCTTAGACGGACTAGCAGACAATGAGCAGTTCTTC	CASSLDGLADNEQFF
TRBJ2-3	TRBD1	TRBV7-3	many	TGTGCCAGCAGCTACAGGGGGGAGACAGATACGCAGTATTTT	CASSYRGETDTQYF
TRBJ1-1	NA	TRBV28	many	TGTGCCAGCAGTTCCCGGACAGTGGGCACTGAAGCTTTCTTT	CASSSRTVGTEAFF
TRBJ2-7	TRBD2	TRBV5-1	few	TGCGCCAGCAGCTTGGTTTTACTAGCGGGAGCCGAGCAGTACTTC	CASSLVLLAGAEQYF
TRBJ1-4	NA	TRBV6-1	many	TGTGCCAGCAGCTCAGGGGATTTTGGTAATGAAAAACTGTTTTTT	CASSSGDFGNEKLFF
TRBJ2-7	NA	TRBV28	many	TGTGCCAGCAGTGATTCTTCAGGATCCTACGAGCAGTACTTC	CASSDSSGSYEQYF
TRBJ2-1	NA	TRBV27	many	TGTGCCAGCAGTTCATACTTGAGCTCCTACAATGAGCAGTTCTTC	CASSSYLSSYNEQFF
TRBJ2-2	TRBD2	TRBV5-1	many	TGCGCCAGCAGCTTGGCCAGCGGGAGTAACACCGGGGAGCTGTTTTTT	CASSLASGSNTGELFF
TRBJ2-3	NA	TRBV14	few	TGTGCCAGCAACCCGCCGGGCGGAACAGATACGCAGTATTTT	CASNPPGGTDTQYF
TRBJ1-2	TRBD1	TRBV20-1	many	TGCAGTGCTAGGGACGAGCCGGGACAGACCTATGGCTACACCTTC	CSARDEPGQTYGYTF
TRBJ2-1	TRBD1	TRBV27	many	TGTGCCAGCAGTTCGACAGGGATCAATGAGCAGTTCTTC	CASSSTGINEQFF
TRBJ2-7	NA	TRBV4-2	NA	TGTGCCAGCAGCCAAGACGTCGGGAGTCCGTCCGAGCAGTACTTC	CASSQDVGSPSEQYF
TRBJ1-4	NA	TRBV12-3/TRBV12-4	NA	TGTGCCAGCAGGTTGACCGTGAGGGGTAATGAAAAACTGTTTTTT	CASRLTVRGNEKLFF
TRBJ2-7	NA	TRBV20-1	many	TGCAGTGCTAGAGACAGGACCCCCTACGAGCAGTACTTC	CSARDRTPYEQYF
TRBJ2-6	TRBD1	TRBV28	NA	TGTGCCAGCAGCCCAGCCCCGGGACAGGGATCTTTC	CASSPAPGQGSF
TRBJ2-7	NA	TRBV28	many	TGTGCCAGCAAGGATGACCGGGAAACCTACGAGCAGTACTTC	CASKDDRETYEQYF
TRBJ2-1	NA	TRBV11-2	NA	TGTGCCAGCAGCCCCCTGACGGTAAGCTCCTACAATGAGCAGTTCTTC	CASSPLTVSSYNEQFF
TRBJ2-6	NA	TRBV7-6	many	TGTGCCAGCAGCTTCCCAGGGACTGGGGCCAACGTCCTGACTTTC	CASSFPGTGANVLTF
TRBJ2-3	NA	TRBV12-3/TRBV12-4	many	TGTGCCAGCAGCCCCCAGGGGCGGTCCACAGATACGCAGTATTTT	CASSPQGRSTDTQYF
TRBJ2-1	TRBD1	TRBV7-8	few	TGTGCCAGCAGCCTAGACAGGGGCGCCTACAATGAGCAGTTCTTC	CASSLDRGAYNEQFF
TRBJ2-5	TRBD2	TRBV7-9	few	TGTGCCAGCAGCTCCTCATTAGCGGGAGGATTCCAAGAGACCCAGTACTTC	CASSSSLAGGFQETQYF
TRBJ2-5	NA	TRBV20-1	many	TGCAGTGCTAGCGCCGACGGAGACGGGACCCAGTACTTC	CSASADGDGTQYF
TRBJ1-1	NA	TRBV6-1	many	TGTGCCAGCAGGGAAAAAGGGAACACTGAAGCTTTCTTT	CASREKGNTEAFF
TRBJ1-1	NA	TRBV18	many	TGTGCCAGCTCACCATCTACCGGGGCGAACACTGAAGCTTTCTTT	CASSPSTGANTEAFF
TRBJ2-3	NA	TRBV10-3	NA	TGTGCCATCAGTGAGTGGAGCGGAAAGAGCACAGATACGCAGTATTTT	CAISEWSGKSTDTQYF
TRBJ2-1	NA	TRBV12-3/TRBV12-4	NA	TGTGCCAGCAGCCCCTATGTCTGGGGAGGCGGTGGAAATGAGCAGTTCTTC	CASSPYVWGGGGNEQFF
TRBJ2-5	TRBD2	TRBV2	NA	TGTGCCAGCAGGAAGACTAGCGGGCTCCAAGAGACCCAGTACTTC	CASRKTSGLQETQYF
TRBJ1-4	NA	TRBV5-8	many	TGTGCCAGCAGCTTGGAGTCTGCAACTAATGAAAAACTGTTTTTT	CASSLESATNEKLFF
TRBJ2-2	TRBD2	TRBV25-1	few	TGTGCCAGCAGAGGACTAGCGGGAGTCACCGGGGAGCTGTTTTTT	CASRGLAGVTGELFF
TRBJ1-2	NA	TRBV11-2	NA	TGCGCCAGCAGCCAGGAGCCTGATAACTATGGCTACACCTTC	CASSQEPDNYGYTF
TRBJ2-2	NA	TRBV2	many	TGTGCCAGCAGCCCCTGGGCCACGGGTTGGACCGGGGAGCTGTTTTTT	CASSPWATGWTGELFF
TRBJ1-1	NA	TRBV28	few	TGTGCCAGCAGTTTATTTGCCTCAGAAGCTTTCTTT	CASSLFASEAFF
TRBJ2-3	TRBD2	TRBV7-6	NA	TGTGCCAGCAGCCCTCTAGCGGGAAACTCCACAGATACGCAGTATTTT	CASSPLAGNSTDTQYF
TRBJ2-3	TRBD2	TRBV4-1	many	TGCGCCAGCAGCCAAGAGGGTAACGGACTAGCCACAGATACGCAGTATTTT	CASSQEGNGLATDTQYF
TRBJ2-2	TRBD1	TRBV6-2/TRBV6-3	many	TGTGCCAGCAGTAGGGACAGCAACACCGGGGAGCTGTTTTTT	CASSRDSNTGELFF
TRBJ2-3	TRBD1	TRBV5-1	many	TGCGCCAGCAGCTTGGGACAGGGTATCCGCACAGATACGCAGTATTTT	CASSLGQGIRTDTQYF
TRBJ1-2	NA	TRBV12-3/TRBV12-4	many	TGTGCCAGCAGTTTCGGGCAGGGGCAAGCTAACTATGGCTACACCTTC	CASSFGQGQANYGYTF
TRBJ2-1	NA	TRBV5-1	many	TGCGCCAGCAGCTTGCCCGGAAACTACAATGAGCAGTTCTTC	CASSLPGNYNEQFF
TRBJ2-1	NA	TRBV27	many	TGTGCCAGCAGTTTAATAGGTTCGACCTACAATGAGCAGTTCTTC	CASSLIGSTYNEQFF
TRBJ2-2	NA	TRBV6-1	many	TGTGCCAGCAGTAGGGGGGTAAACACCGGGGAGCTGTTTTTT	CASSRGVNTGELFF
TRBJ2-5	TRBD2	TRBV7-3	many	TGTGCCAGCAGCTCCTGGACTGGGCTAGCGGGAGTAGGGAGAGGAGAGACCCAGTACTTC	CASSSWTGLAGVGRGETQYF
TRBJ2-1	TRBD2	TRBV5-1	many	TGCGCCAGCAGCTCCGGGACTAGCGTTGGTGAGCAGTTCTTC	CASSSGTSVGEQFF
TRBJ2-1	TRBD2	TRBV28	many	TGTGCCAGCAGTTTAAGCGGGAGGAATTCCTACAATGAGCAGTTCTTC	CASSLSGRNSYNEQFF
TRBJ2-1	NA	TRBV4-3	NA	TGCGCCAGCAGCCAAGATCGGGTCGGGGCGGGTGAGCAGTTCTTC	CASSQDRVGAGEQFF
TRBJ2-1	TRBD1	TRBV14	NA	TGTGCCAGCAGCCCCCTGGACAGGGGGAGGCATGAGCAGTTCTTC	CASSPLDRGRHEQFF
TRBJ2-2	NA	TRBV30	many	TGTGCCTGGAGTGTTGGCCGGGAGATGGCCGGGGAGCTGTTTTTT	CAWSVGREMAGELFF
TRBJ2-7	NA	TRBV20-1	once	TGCAGTGCTAGGGGAGCGTTACCCTACTACGAGCAGTACTTC	CSARGALPYYEQYF
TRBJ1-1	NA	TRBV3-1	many	TGTGCCAGCAGCCAAGATTGGGTCAACACTGAAGCTTTCTTT	CASSQDWVNTEAFF
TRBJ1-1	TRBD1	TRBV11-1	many	TGTGCCAGCAGCTCTTTTCGGGGACAGCTGAACGCTGAAGCTTTCTTT	CASSSFRGQLNAEAFF
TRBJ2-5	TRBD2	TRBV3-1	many	TGTGCCAGCAGCCAGGCTGCGGGAGGAGGGACCCAGTACTTC	CASSQAAGGGTQYF
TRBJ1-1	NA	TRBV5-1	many	TGCGCCAGCAGCTTGACAGATATGAACACTGAAGCTTTCTTT	CASSLTDMNTEAFF
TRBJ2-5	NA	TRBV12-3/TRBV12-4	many	TGTGCCAGCAGACCCCTGGGGCCACAAGAGACCCAGTACTTC	CASRPLGPQETQYF
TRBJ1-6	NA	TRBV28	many	TGTGCCAGCAGTTTGCCCCTGGGGCACGGTTCACCCCTCCACTTT	CASSLPLGHGSPLHF